The 4 T cell receptor beta chains in this list originate from one sample, sequenced in a study of T cell repertoires in cytomegalovirus infection. MiXCR was run by TCRdb on the reads, yielding one entry per CDR3 protein. The sample has roughly 180,000 distinct CDR3 sequences, roughly 20% seen once. No antigen is known for these receptors. Sequenced material: CD8+ T cells from cultured PBMCs, taken from culture after CMV antigen stimulation. The receptor set was obtained from a human donor in good health (CMV status not recorded). Some clones in this sample may be carry-over from other donors' samples.

This chain links TRBV7-9 with TRBJ2-1; D uncertain. CDR3 length: 16 amino acids. CDR1 is SEHNR, CDR2 FQNEAQ, per germline (reference sequence). V was pared by 4 bases and J by 5 bases, with 18 bases between. CDR3 nucleotide sequence: TGTGCCAGCAGCTCCCCGGTCGCATTCCAAGACAATGAGCAGTTCTTC. This encodes CASSSPVAFQDNEQFF.

This clonotype has more than one count but fewer than ten. The chain employs TRBV12-3 or TRBV12-4 and TRBJ2-4, with D tentatively TRBD2 (7 bases). The CDR3 runs 14 residues. Trimming left V 3 bases short and J 6 bases short, with 12 bases between. This CDR3 reads CASSLGGLGNIQYF. The CDR3 DNA reads as TGTGCCAGCAGTTTGGGGGGGCTTGGAAACATTCAGTACTTC.

This clonotype was detected only a few times. The chain uses TRBV12-3 or TRBV12-4 and TRBJ2-2; possibly TRBD1 or TRBD2 for D (5 bases each). Deletions cut 3 bases from V and 9 bases from J, with 8 bases between. This CDR3 has 12 amino acids. CDR3 coding DNA: TGTGCCAGCAGTTTGAGGGGCCGGGAGCTGTTTTTT. Its protein is CASSLRGRELFF.

V usage is TRBV7-2 and J usage is TRBJ2-7, with D unresolved. The CDR3 covers 11 residues. The V end lost 3 bases, the J end lost 5 bases, and 5 bases lay between the germline ends. The V gene's germline CDR1 is SGHTA and CDR2 FQGNSA. The CDR3 DNA follows: TGTGCCAGCAGCTTCACCGACGAGCAGTACTTC. Amino acid sequence: CASSFTDEQYF.